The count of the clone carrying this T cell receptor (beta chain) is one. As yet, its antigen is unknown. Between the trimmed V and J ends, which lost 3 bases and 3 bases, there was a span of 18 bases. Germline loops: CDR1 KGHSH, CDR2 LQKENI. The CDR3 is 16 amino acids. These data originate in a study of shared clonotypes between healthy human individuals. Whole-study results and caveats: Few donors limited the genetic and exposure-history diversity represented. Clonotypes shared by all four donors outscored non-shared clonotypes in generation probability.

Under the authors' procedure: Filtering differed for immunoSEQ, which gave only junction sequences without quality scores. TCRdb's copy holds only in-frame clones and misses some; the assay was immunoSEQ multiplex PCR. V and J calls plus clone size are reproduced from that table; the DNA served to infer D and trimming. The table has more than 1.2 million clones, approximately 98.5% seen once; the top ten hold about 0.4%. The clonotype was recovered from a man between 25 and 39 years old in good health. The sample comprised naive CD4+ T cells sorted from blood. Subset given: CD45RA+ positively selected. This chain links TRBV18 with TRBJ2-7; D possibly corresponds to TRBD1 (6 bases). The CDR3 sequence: CASSPSSGDGLYEQYF. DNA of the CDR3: TGTGCCAGCTCACCGAGTTCAGGGGACGGTCTCTACGAGCAGTACTTC.